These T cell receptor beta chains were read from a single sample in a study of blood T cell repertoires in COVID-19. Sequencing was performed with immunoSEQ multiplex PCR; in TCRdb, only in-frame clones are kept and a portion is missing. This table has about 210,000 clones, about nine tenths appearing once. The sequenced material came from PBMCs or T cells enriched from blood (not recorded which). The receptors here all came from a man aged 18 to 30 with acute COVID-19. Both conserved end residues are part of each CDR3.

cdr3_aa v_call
CASSYERQEYNEQFF TRBV6-9
CASSLPGNTEAFF TRBV6-5
CATSRESAGPYEQYF TRBV15
CASSSGGGPNTDTQYF TRBV7-2
CASSQEDRGPRDEQFF TRBV28
CASSNRDFNNEQFF TRBV7-2
CASSLEGPPLTYEQYF TRBV7-2
CASSPPADKGYTIYF TRBV7-9
CASSLWGRGTETQYF TRBV28
CASSFMTGAGNTIYF TRBV5-6
CASSIDQRRYSNQPQHF TRBV19
CASSAGQSAYGYTF TRBV9
CASSPGTGPQETQYF TRBV5-1
CASRSPGTAPGGYTF TRBV19
CASSFYKRESYNEQFF TRBV7-9
CASTFVGVYGYTF TRBV28
CASSLGGGGGNTIYF TRBV28
CASNPDRANGNTIYF TRBV28
CASSESGVIRNTGELFF TRBV25-1
CASSQEGVDQPQHF TRBV4-3
CASSPDSGGFYGYTF TRBV6-5
CASSLGGAGVQETQYF TRBV5-6
CASSETGYTGELFF TRBV2
CASPSPTSSYNEQFF TRBV5-4
CASRVAGGSEQYF TRBV27
CASSEDRIAYEQYF TRBV10-1
CASSLSSGSYEQYF TRBV7-3
CAITGDRGSSYNEQFF TRBV10-3
CASSSGLAGDEQYF TRBV7-9
CASHPGLAGDEQYF TRBV27